This T cell receptor (beta chain) stems from a study of CXCR3-negative and CXCR3-positive naive CD8 T cells. Study-level findings and limits: Hydrophobicity of TRB CDR3s was greater in CXCR3-positive naive cells than in CXCR3-negative naive cells. Naive CXCR3-positive and CXCR3-negative cells shared TRBV-TRBJ usage; memory cells diverged. Comparably high diversity marked both naive subsets, whereas memory CD8+ cells had much lower diversity. With surface CD5 comparable between naive subsets, TCR strength was estimated using properties derived from the TRB CDR3.

Germline CDR1 and CDR2: MGHRA and YSYEKL. The CDR3 has 16 residues. Each TRB cDNA library was prepared by 5' RACE (with UMI labels). TCRdb re-called the 5' RACE reads and catalogs CDR3 proteins one per entry, DNA excluded. The table lists 150,000 or so distinct CDR3 sequences. The naive CD8+ gate required CD45RO-CCR7+CD27+CD95- phenotype. A remark on this clonotype: The antigen is not known.

The chain employs TRBV4-1 and TRBJ2-1; TCRdb reports TRBD2, a call that lacks DNA to check it against. This TCR was sampled from a human donor in good health. Some clones in this sample may be carry-over from other donors' samples. Sequencing input: naive CXCR3+ CD8+ T cells from blood. Subset specified: CD45RO-CCR7+CD27+CD95- naive CD8+ T cells expressing CXCR3 (TNR3+). CDR3 sequence: CASSQLAPSSYNEQFF.